The entry that follows covers one T cell receptor beta chain sequence. Its matching antigen is unknown. CDR1 and CDR2 from the germline V gene are SGHTA and FQGNSA. CDR3 length: 14 amino acids. The sample belongs to a study of T cells expressing NK-cell markers. Background on the study: The study drew TCR beta repertoires from sorted CD3+CD56+NKG2C+, CD3+CD56+NKG2C- and CD3+CD56-NKG2C+ T cells. Seven HCMV-seropositive donors and one seronegative donor made up the eight sequenced donors.

UMIs were included in TCR beta cDNA generated by 5'RACE template switching. For each CDR3 protein, TCRdb gives one entry from its re-call of the 5' RACE reads, without DNA. The table lists around 550,000 distinct CDR3 sequences. The study's findings and limits: Top CD8+ clonotypes included the dominant CD3+CD56+NKG2C+ clonotypes in 6 or 7 donors.

The source material was blood T cells: a sorted CD56 or NKG2C T cell subset, CD4+ or CD8+ T cells, or bulk PBMC T cells (not recorded which). The TCR was taken from a young man in good health. V is TRBV7-2 and J is TRBJ2-7; absent DNA, TCRdb's TRBD2 call cannot be checked. The CDR3 loop reads CASTGLAGVGEQYF.